The next 24 T cell receptor beta chains were all read from a single sample in a study of post-analysis software for immune sequencing data. Study results and limitations: There were five TRBV segments more frequent in patients than controls, and TRBV5-6, TRBV5-1 and TRBV20-1 were among them.

TCR beta libraries were prepared from cDNA with unique molecular identifiers. MiXCR, run by TCRdb on the PCR reads, gives a single entry per CDR3 protein. Among 740,000 or so distinct CDR3 sequences listed, around 50% were seen once. No antigen has been identified for these receptors. The sequenced sample consisted of blood. These receptor sequences come from a girl aged 10 to 17 with multiple sclerosis.

The CDR3 region has the DNA TGTGCCAGCAGTTTAGCGCTTGGGGACAGGGAATACAATGAGCAGTTCTTC. It specifies CASSLALGDREYNEQFF. The V gene is TRBV12-3 or TRBV12-4, the J gene TRBJ2-1; TRBD1 agrees at 9 bases. Trimming removed 0 bases from V and 4 bases from J; junction bases left unmatched: 7. The length of the CDR3 is 17 residues.

J is TRBJ1-5 and V is TRBV20-1, with D perhaps matching TRBD1 (5 bases). The CDR3 totals 15 residues. From germline, CDR1 is DFQATT and CDR2 SNEGSKA (reference sequence). V was pared by 0 bases and J by 4 bases, with 13 bases between. The DNA for the CDR3 is TGCAGTGCTAGAGATTGGGCAGGGATAAATCAGCCCCAGCATTTT. It translates to CSARDWAGINQPQHF.

The V call is TRBV7-9, the J call TRBJ2-5; D might be TRBD1 (6 bases). This CDR3 is built from 16 residues. Between the trimmed V and J ends, which lost 3 bases and 2 bases, there was a span of 16 bases. Germline V CDR1 and CDR2: SEHNR, FQNEAQ (reference sequence). CDR3 sequence (DNA): TGTGCCAGCAGCTTCCTATTACAGGGAGAACAAGAGACCCAGTACTTC. It yields the protein CASSFLLQGEQETQYF.

CDR3: CSARGSGTDNTGELFF. CDR3 nucleotide sequence: TGCAGTGCTAGAGGATCGGGGACAGATAACACCGGGGAGCTGTTTTTT. The genes are TRBV20-1 and TRBJ2-2, with 7 bases that match TRBD1. J gave up 2 bases and V 1 base, and 7 bases lay outside the gene matches. CDR3 length equals 16 residues. CDR1 DFQATT and CDR2 SNEGSKA come from the germline V gene (reference sequence).

This chain connects TRBV7-3 to TRBJ2-1; 11 bases are shared with TRBD2. Germline V gene lookup returns CDR1 SGHTA and CDR2 FQGTGA. The CDR3 has 16 amino acids. J was trimmed by 10 bases and V by 2 bases; bases with no gene match: 10. CDR3 sequence: CASSLWASGGRGEQFF. The CDR3, as DNA: TGTGCCAGCAGCTTATGGGCTAGCGGGGGGCGAGGGGAGCAGTTCTTC.

This clonotype was picked up a small number of times. The rearrangement uses TRBV12-3 or TRBV12-4 and TRBJ2-6; D perhaps matches TRBD1 (6 bases). The CDR3 is made up of 18 amino acids. V lost 3 bases, J lost 0 bases, and 15 bases lay in between. The CDR3 DNA follows: TGTGCCAGCAGTTTTCGCCCAGGGGCCAACTCTGGGGCCAACGTCCTGACTTTC. It codes for CASSFRPGANSGANVLTF.

This clonotype was observed a handful of times. The chain carries TRBV4-1 and TRBJ2-1; D not certain. Trimming pared 3 bases from V and 7 bases from J, leaving 10 bases between. This CDR3 region has 13 residues. Germline CDR1 and CDR2: MGHRA and YSYEKL. The CDR3 bases are TGCGCCAGCAGCCACCGACGACCGAATGAGCAGTTCTTC. Translated: CASSHRRPNEQFF.

This chain uses TRBV6-1 with TRBJ2-7; 10 bases map to TRBD1. The CDR3 spans 17 residues. Germline V gene lookup returns CDR1 MNHNS and CDR2 SASEGT. The V segment lost 1 base and the J segment 3 bases; nucleotides outside the gene matches: 9. The CDR3 here is CASSEVGTGALRYEQYF. DNA of the CDR3: TGTGCCAGCAGTGAAGTTGGGACAGGGGCCCTTCGCTACGAGCAGTACTTC.

V is TRBV2 and J is TRBJ1-2; D is unresolved. The CDR3 is made up of 13 amino acids. Trimming stripped 2 bases from V and 3 bases from J, with 7 bases between. Germline V gives CDR1 SNHLY, CDR2 FYNNEI. Here the CDR3 reads CASSETSDYGYTF. In DNA form, the CDR3 reads TGTGCCAGCAGTGAAACGTCGGACTATGGCTACACCTTC.

The chain employs TRBV5-6 and TRBJ2-5; D is ambiguous. This CDR3 contains 14 residues. Looked up from germline, CDR1 is SGHDT and CDR2 is YYEEEE. Trimming shortened V by 3 bases and J by 5 bases, and 14 bases separated the two germline ends. This chain's CDR3 is CASSSARSGETQYF. The DNA for the CDR3 is TGTGCCAGCAGCTCAGCTAGGTCCGGGGAGACCCAGTACTTC. Drawing the rest from reference TRBV5-6 and TRBJ2-5, the complete variable domain is DAGVTQSPTHLIKTRGQQVTLRCSPKSGHDTVSWYQQALGQGPQFIFQYYEEEERQRGNFPDRFSGHQFPNYSSELNVNALLLGDSALYLCASSSARSGETQYFGPGTRLLVL.

This clonotype was observed a handful of times. The rearrangement links TRBV5-1 to TRBJ2-7; D is ambiguous. Deletions cut 4 bases from V and 1 base from J, with 18 bases between. The CDR3 length is 16 residues. CDR1 is SGHRS, CDR2 YFSETQ, per germline. CDR3 nucleotide sequence: TGCGCCAGCAGCCCCGGCTGGGGTTTGGGATCCTACGAGCAGTACTTC. The encoded protein is CASSPGWGLGSYEQYF.

V usage is TRBV5-1 and J usage is TRBJ1-2; TRBD1 matches at 8 bases. The CDR3 has 12 residues. The V and J ends lost 7 bases and 4 bases, in that order; junction bases with no gene match: 3. Germline V gene data show CDR1 as SGHRS and CDR2 as YFSETQ. The CDR3 spells CASGTGGYGYTF. CDR3 bases: TGCGCCAGCGGGACAGGCGGCTATGGCTACACCTTC.

The chain joins TRBV2 to TRBJ1-6, with TRBD1 as a possible D gene (6 bases). This CDR3 contains 13 residues. The germline V and J ends were trimmed by 3 bases and 10 bases, with 10 bases remaining between them. Germline values: CDR1 SNHLY, CDR2 FYNNEI. CDR3 coding DNA: TGTGCCAGCAGTGAGAACAGGGAATCACCCCTCCACTTT. This translates into CASSENRESPLHF.

The chain is built from TRBV12-3 or TRBV12-4 and TRBJ1-2; D perhaps matches TRBD1 (6 bases). The CDR3 contains 14 residues. V was cut by 5 bases and J by 4 bases, with 14 bases left in between. DNA for the CDR3: TGTGCCAGCAGTACGAAGGGGGTGGGCTATGGCTACACCTTC. Translation gives CASSTKGVGYGYTF.

This clonotype was seen only a few times. The chain links TRBV5-5 to TRBJ1-2; D is unresolved. Trimming stripped 3 bases from V and 4 bases from J, with 10 bases between. Germline CDR1 is SGHKS and CDR2 is YYEKEE (reference sequence). The CDR3 spans 13 residues. This chain's CDR3 is CASSSATIYGYTF. The DNA of the CDR3 is TGTGCCAGCAGCTCCGCTACCATCTATGGCTACACCTTC.

The table lists this clonotype with a few counts. This chain joins TRBV20-1 and TRBJ2-7; 8 positions agree with TRBD1. Germline V gene data show CDR1 as DFQATT and CDR2 as SNEGSKA (reference sequence). Germline trimming cut 3 bases from V and 2 bases from J; bases unmatched to any gene: 9. This CDR3 has 15 residues. Written as DNA, the CDR3 is TGCAGTGCTAGGAAACCCGGGACAGGCGCCTACGAGCAGTACTTC. It specifies CSARKPGTGAYEQYF.

About this clonotype: A read error may account for a junction end that differs from germline. The V and J genes are TRBV5-1 and TRBJ2-3; 8 bases fit TRBD2. The CDR3 extends over 14 amino acids. The germline gives CDR1 SGHRS, CDR2 YFSETQ. This chain's CDR3 is CASSPRTSIDTQYF. CDR3 sequence (DNA): TGCGCCAGCAGCCCCCGGACTAGCATAGATACGCAGTATTTT.

In nucleotides, the CDR3 is TGCAGTGCTACGTCCCGGGACAGGGGATCCTACGAGCAGTACTTC. Translated, it gives CSATSRDRGSYEQYF. The genes are TRBV20-1 and TRBJ2-7; TRBD1 matches at 10 bases. Looked up from germline, CDR1 is DFQATT and CDR2 is SNEGSKA (reference sequence). This CDR3 is 15 amino acids long. V shed 4 bases and J 1 base; nucleotides not matched to a gene: 7.

For the CDR3, the DNA is TGCAGTGCTGGGGGGGCTGTAGTTGTAAATGAGCAGTTCTTC. It specifies CSAGGAVVVNEQFF. The chain is built from TRBV20-1 and TRBJ2-1, with a possible D match to TRBD2 (7 bases). V was clipped by 5 bases and J by 7 bases, with 18 bases between them. The CDR3 consists of 14 residues. Per the germline V gene, CDR1 is DFQATT and CDR2 is SNEGSKA (reference sequence).

This sequence joins TRBV10-3 and TRBJ2-4, with 8 bases lining up with TRBD2. The J call is in doubt because the DNA end fits TRBJ2-7 better. Germline values: CDR1 ENHRY, CDR2 SYGVKD. CDR3 length equals 16 residues. The CDR3, as DNA: TGTGCCATCAGTGAGTTAACTAGCGGCCGCTCCTACGAGCAGTACTTC. This sequence encodes CAISELTSGRSYEQYF.

The rearrangement uses TRBV20-1 and TRBJ2-7; 11 bases line up with TRBD2. Trimming cost V 5 bases and J 2 bases; bases outside gene matches: 8. The CDR3 covers 15 residues. The V gene's germline CDR1 is DFQATT and CDR2 SNEGSKA (reference sequence). The CDR3 is CSAPAGTSGTYEQYF. DNA of the CDR3: TGCAGTGCTCCGGCCGGGACTAGCGGAACCTACGAGCAGTACTTC.

The chain recombines TRBV20-1 with TRBJ2-4, with 11 bases fitting TRBD2. The J call is in doubt because the DNA end fits TRBJ2-7 better. Per the germline V gene, CDR1 is DFQATT and CDR2 is SNEGSKA (reference sequence). The CDR3 contains 13 residues. CDR3 region: CSALGLAGNEQYF. CDR3 nucleotide sequence: TGCAGTGCCCTTGGACTAGCGGGCAACGAGCAGTACTTC.

The chain links TRBV10-3 to TRBJ2-1; TRBD2 matches 15 bases. Germline-derived CDR1 and CDR2 are ENHRY and SYGVKD. Unmatched junction bases numbered 15, after V lost 3 bases and J lost 9 bases. The CDR3 sequence is 19 residues long. CDR3 nucleotides: TGTGCCATCAGTGAAAGGAGGGAGGCTGGGACTAGCGGGGGGCCTGAGCAGTTCTTC. The encoded protein is CAISERREAGTSGGPEQFF.

V is TRBV20-1 and J is TRBJ2-5; 9 positions match TRBD2. Germline CDR1 DFQATT, CDR2 SNEGSKA (reference sequence). Germline trimming cut 3 bases from V and 3 bases from J; bases unmatched to any gene: 8. The CDR3 runs to 15 residues. The CDR3 sequence: CSASIGLAKEETQYF. Here the CDR3 DNA reads TGCAGTGCTAGTATCGGACTAGCGAAAGAAGAGACCCAGTACTTC.